A selection of T cell receptor beta chains follows, all from one sample in a study of human T cells and chemical hapten exposure. MiXCR, applied by TCRdb to the RACE reads, yields one record per CDR3 protein. The data hold 35,000 to 50,000 distinct CDR3 sequences, with roughly a tenth observed a single time. Source: whole blood, taken in connection with sensitization to the hapten diphenylcyclopropenone (DPC). The receptors derive from a man aged 25 to 45 with alopecia areata. Some clones in this sample may be carry-over from other donors' samples. CDR3s include the opening cysteine and the closing phenylalanine or tryptophan. Fields, in order: J gene, D gene, V gene, clone size, CDR3 protein, CDR3 DNA. The D gene is left open where the match is weak. Expanded clones get a size class; other rows say once, few or many, or leave the size out.

TRBJ2-2	TRBD2	TRBV20-1	-	CSARTSGSGTGELFF	TGCAGTGCTAGAACTAGCGGGAGTGGTACCGGGGAGCTGTTTTTT
TRBJ1-6	TRBD1	TRBV7-2	many	CASSSHRGSSYNSPLHF	TGTGCCAGCAGCTCTCACAGGGGAAGCTCCTATAATTCACCCCTCCACTTT
TRBJ1-2	TRBD1	TRBV20-1	few	CSARDRAHYGYTF	TGCAGTGCTAGGGACAGGGCGCACTATGGCTACACCTTC
TRBJ1-4	TRBD1	TRBV18	many	CASSPGTGNEKLFF	TGTGCCAGCTCGCCCGGGACAGGGAATGAAAAACTGTTTTTT
TRBJ2-3	-	TRBV4-1	many	CASSQALTDTQYF	TGCGCCAGCAGCCAAGCACTTACAGATACGCAGTATTTT
TRBJ2-4	-	TRBV20-1	-	CSAPEAGWGGIQYF	TGCAGTGCTCCGGAGGCAGGGTGGGGAGGCATTCAGTACTTC
TRBJ2-3	TRBD2	TRBV11-2	once	CASSLRDYTDTQYF	TGTGCCAGCAGCTTACGGGACTATACAGATACGCAGTATTTT
TRBJ2-3	-	TRBV27	few	CASSLNLAGMDTQYF	TGTGCCAGCAGTTTAAATTTGGCAGGGATGGATACGCAGTATTTT
TRBJ2-1	TRBD2	TRBV9	few	CASSVGLIGRPGGEQFF	TGTGCCAGCAGCGTAGGGTTAATCGGACGCCCGGGGGGTGAGCAGTTCTTC
TRBJ2-3	-	TRBV7-9	once	CASSLDSHTDTQYF	TGTGCCAGCAGCTTAGACAGTCACACAGATACGCAGTATTTT
TRBJ2-3	-	TRBV6-6	many	CASSWSTDTQYF	TGTGCCAGCAGTTGGAGCACAGATACGCAGTATTTT
TRBJ1-6	-	TRBV6-1	-	CASSSSFSYNSPLHF	TGTGCCAGCAGTTCCAGTTTCTCCTATAATTCACCCCTCCACTTT
TRBJ2-2	TRBD1	TRBV6-1	many	CASRRTGGISPGELFF	TGTGCCAGCAGGCGAACAGGGGGCATAAGTCCCGGGGAGCTGTTTTTT
TRBJ1-6	-	TRBV7-8	-	CASSLPGEGPYNSPLHF	TGTGCCAGCAGCTTACCTGGTGAAGGCCCCTATAATTCACCCCTCCACTTT
TRBJ1-3	-	TRBV18	few	CASSPPAGGNTIYF	TGTGCCAGCTCACCTCCGGCAGGGGGAAACACCATATATTTT
TRBJ2-3	-	TRBV29-1	many	CSVEYYGKTDTQYF	TGCAGCGTTGAATACTATGGGAAAACAGATACGCAGTATTTT
TRBJ1-6	-	TRBV28	-	CASSAYNSPLHF	TGTGCCAGCAGTGCCTATAATTCACCCCTCCACTTT
TRBJ2-1	-	TRBV11-3	few	CASSRQVNEQFF	TGTGCCAGCAGCAGACAGGTTAATGAGCAGTTCTTC
TRBJ1-1	TRBD1	TRBV12-3/TRBV12-4	many	CASSPPGQAAEAFF	TGTGCCAGCAGCCCCCCGGGACAGGCAGCTGAAGCTTTCTTT
TRBJ2-1	-	TRBV7-6	many	CASSSLGLSNEQFF	TGTGCCAGCAGCTCCCTGGGACTGAGCAATGAGCAGTTCTTC
TRBJ1-3	-	TRBV12-3/TRBV12-4	many	CASSPSPRDSFSGNTIYF	TGTGCCAGCAGCCCTTCTCCACGAGATTCCTTTTCTGGAAACACCATATATTTT
TRBJ1-5	-	TRBV4-1	many	CASSQDWAPNQPQHF	TGCGCCAGCAGCCAAGACTGGGCGCCCAATCAGCCCCAGCATTTT
TRBJ2-1	-	TRBV3-1	-	CASSQSRSRDNEQFF	TGTGCCAGCAGCCAGTCCCGTTCCCGGGACAATGAGCAGTTCTTC
TRBJ1-2	-	TRBV7-9	many	CASSFGGYTF	TGTGCCAGCAGCTTCGGTGGCTACACCTTC
TRBJ2-1	-	TRBV7-9	-	CASSHGGGETSYNEQFF	TGTGCCAGCAGCCATGGCGGTGGGGAGACGTCCTACAATGAGCAGTTCTTC
TRBJ2-7	-	TRBV29-1	few	CSVEEEGAASYEQYF	TGCAGCGTTGAAGAGGAAGGGGCGGCCTCCTACGAGCAGTACTTC
TRBJ2-5	TRBD2	TRBV6-2/TRBV6-3	-	CASSYGVLAGGETQYF	TGTGCCAGCAGTTACGGCGTACTAGCGGGAGGAGAGACCCAGTACTTC
TRBJ2-3	TRBD1	TRBV5-4	few	CASSMDRGTQYF	TGTGCCAGCTCTATGGACAGGGGGACGCAGTATTTT
TRBJ2-3	TRBD1	TRBV2	few	CANNRQGQTDTQYF	TGTGCCAACAACCGACAGGGCCAGACAGATACGCAGTATTTT
TRBJ2-2	TRBD1	TRBV6-2/TRBV6-3	few	CASRRGTGIQTGELFF	TGTGCCAGCAGGCGCGGGACAGGGATACAGACCGGGGAGCTGTTTTTT
TRBJ2-1	TRBD1	TRBV5-1	-	CASTAWGQGNEQFF	TGCGCCAGCACCGCTTGGGGACAGGGGAATGAGCAGTTCTTC
TRBJ1-3	TRBD1	TRBV7-9	many	CASSLQGAGNTIYF	TGTGCCAGCAGCTTACAGGGGGCTGGAAACACCATATATTTT
TRBJ2-5	-	TRBV12-3/TRBV12-4	many	CASSFSQETQYF	TGTGCCAGCAGCTTTAGCCAGGAGACCCAGTACTTC
TRBJ2-3	TRBD1	TRBV11-2	-	CASSLQPQGQGATDTQYF	TGTGCCAGCAGCTTACAACCCCAGGGACAGGGGGCCACAGATACGCAGTATTTT
TRBJ2-3	-	TRBV7-8	few	CASRPQRTDTQYF	TGTGCCAGCAGACCACAAAGAACAGATACGCAGTATTTT
TRBJ1-2	-	TRBV29-1	-	CSVVTPPYGYTF	TGCAGCGTTGTAACGCCCCCCTATGGCTACACCTTC
TRBJ1-4	-	TRBV25-1	many	CASSGRAWGEKLFF	TGTGCCAGCAGTGGCAGGGCTTGGGGTGAAAAACTGTTTTTT
TRBJ1-6	-	TRBV3-1	many	CASSQDMVNSPLHF	TGTGCCAGCAGCCAAGATATGGTTAATTCACCCCTCCACTTT
TRBJ1-1	-	TRBV25-1	few	CASSDPAWRAFF	TGTGCCAGCAGTGACCCGGCCTGGCGAGCTTTCTTT
TRBJ2-7	-	TRBV5-4	few	CASSRGGTVKYEQYF	TGTGCCAGCAGCCGGGGGGGGACAGTGAAATACGAGCAGTACTTC
TRBJ1-4	-	TRBV6-6	many	CASSLRDINEKLFF	TGTGCCAGCAGCCTCCGGGACATTAATGAAAAACTGTTTTTT
TRBJ2-5	-	TRBV5-5	few	CASSSIGGKGGETQYF	TGTGCCAGCAGCTCTATCGGGGGAAAAGGGGGAGAGACCCAGTACTTC
TRBJ2-1	TRBD1	TRBV11-3	-	CASSSGTATYNEQFF	TGTGCCAGCAGCTCCGGGACAGCGACTTACAATGAGCAGTTCTTC
TRBJ2-2	TRBD1	TRBV19	-	CASRVQGANTGELFF	TGTGCCAGTAGAGTGCAGGGGGCGAACACCGGGGAGCTGTTTTTT
TRBJ2-5	-	TRBV11-1	-	CASSLGATAQETQYF	TGTGCCAGCAGCCTCGGGGCGACGGCACAAGAGACCCAGTACTTC
TRBJ2-5	-	TRBV2	few	CASTGLFQETQYF	TGTGCCAGCACGGGACTCTTCCAAGAGACCCAGTACTTC
TRBJ2-4	TRBD1	TRBV29-1	once	CSFNRGLENIQYF	TGCAGCTTTAACAGGGGGCTGGAAAACATTCAGTACTTC
TRBJ2-7	-	TRBV20-1	many	CSATGGGYEQYF	TGCAGTGCTACCGGGGGAGGCTACGAGCAGTACTTC
TRBJ2-7	TRBD1	TRBV5-1	-	CASSNPSRDRGRYEQYF	TGCGCCAGCAGCAATCCGTCTAGGGACAGGGGGCGCTACGAGCAGTACTTC
TRBJ2-1	-	TRBV11-2	many	CASSFRARSLRDEQFF	TGTGCCAGCAGCTTTAGAGCGCGATCCCTAAGGGATGAGCAGTTCTTC
TRBJ2-1	TRBD2	TRBV12-3/TRBV12-4	many	CASSFRGLERDQYEQFF	TGTGCCAGCAGTTTTAGAGGACTAGAGCGGGATCAGTATGAGCAGTTCTTC